What follows describes a single TCR beta chain. This sample was taken from a study of shared clonotypes between healthy human individuals. Subsets obtained from CD4+ cells comprised CD45RA+ naive and CD45RA-negative memory cells. The deep-level immunoSEQ assay was used. Evenly divided among several immunoSEQ plates was the genomic DNA of each subset. Sequencing was performed with immunoSEQ multiplex PCR; in TCRdb, only in-frame clones are kept and a portion is missing. Here the sample spans approximately 2,000,000 clones, 85% to 95% being singletons. The sequence came from a young man in good health. Some clones in this sample may be carry-over from other donors' samples. Sequenced: naive CD4+ T cells from PBMCs. Subset noted: CD45RA+ positively selected.

The chain's CDR3 is CASSPSLGQGINQPQHF. In DNA form, the CDR3 reads TGTGCCAGCTCACCGAGCCTAGGACAGGGTATCAATCAGCCCCAGCATTTT. This chain connects TRBV18 to TRBJ1-5, with 8 nucleotides matching TRBD1. CDR1 and CDR2 (germline): KGHSH, LQKENI. The CDR3 runs to 17 residues. The V segment lost 3 bases and the J segment 3 bases; nucleotides outside the gene matches: 10.